This TCR beta chain was recovered during a study of blood T cells in healthy people across ages. Findings of the study overall: Reliance upon unsorted PBMCs precluded definitive naive versus antigen-experienced comparison.

The CDR3 has 15 amino acids. The V gene end was trimmed by 1 base and the J gene end by 11 bases; junction bases not matched to a gene: 9. Germline V gene data show CDR1 as DFQATT and CDR2 as SNEGSKA (reference sequence). It was with a sample-barcoded 5' primer and a J-beta primer mix that a second PCR of roughly 6 to 12 cycles was run. With 12 random nucleotides, a template-switch adaptor tagged each individual cDNA molecule. Sequencing recovered at least 3 million CDR3-containing paired-end reads from each sample. TCRdb analysed the 5' RACE reads with MiXCR anew, one entry per CDR3 protein. Among over a million distinct CDR3 sequences listed, 40% to 50% were seen once. Concerning this clonotype itself: The antigen is unknown.

Those donating, healthy Caucasian individuals from Russia, were aged 6 to 90. The J gene is TRBJ1-5, the V gene TRBV20-1, with 12 bases fitting TRBD1. This TCR derives from a woman aged 55-70 years in good health. The sample consisted of blood. CDR3 loop: CSARGGQGARETQHF. CDR3 sequence (DNA): TGCAGTGCTAGAGGGGGACAGGGGGCCCGAGAGACCCAGCATTTT.